This paragraph reports one TCR beta chain. What it binds is unknown. This sample was taken from a study of Ad26.COV2.S vaccination and SARS-CoV-2 variants. As for the study in general: Donor was in the COV1001 Ad26.COV2.S trial arm. The study gave Ad26.COV2.S intramuscularly, once or twice 56 days apart. Study conclusions and caveats: Vaccine recipients had higher spike-specific TCR breadth than placebo recipients.

The assay was immunoSEQ multiplex PCR, and TCRdb's table has in-frame clones only and misses some. The profile shows about 440,000 clones, 80% to 95% of them singletons. Germline values: CDR1 MNHEY, CDR2 SVGAGI. The V end lost 9 bases, the J end lost 0 bases, and 9 bases lay between the germline ends. CDR3 size: 14 residues. Treatment defined: some 20 received Ad26.COV2.S at low or high dose, single or two shots; several received placebo; per-sample allocation not given. Collection of the samples took place on day 63 after the first injection of vaccine or placebo. The receptor was isolated from a person aged 18 to 59 who received the Ad26.COV2.S COVID-19 vaccine or a placebo. J is TRBJ2-6 and V is TRBV6-5, with unresolved D. The sequences come from peripheral blood, collected in a trial of Ad26.COV2.S vaccine versus placebo. Here the CDR3 reads CASLTDSGANVLTF. The CDR3 nucleotides are TGTGCCAGTCTCACTGACTCTGGGGCCAACGTCCTGACTTTC.